This is a list of T cell receptor beta chains from one sample in a study of T cell responses to AZD1222 COVID-19 vaccine. TCRdb's copy holds only in-frame clones and misses some; the assay was immunoSEQ multiplex PCR. The sample holds about 120,000 clones; roughly 90% are singletons and the top ten take 6.5% to 9%. The sequences come from peripheral blood, collected on day 0 of AZD1222 vaccination. Receptors originate from an adult in good health. Both conserved end residues are part of each CDR3. A D gene is named only where the DNA matches it firmly. Where a row states a size, it is once, few, many or the class of an expanded clone; other rows omit it.

j_call v_call d_call clone_size cdr3_aa cdr3_nt
TRBJ2-5 TRBV7-2 TRBD2 once CASSQGRSGRGETQYF TGTGCCAGCAGCCAAGGCCGTAGCGGGAGAGGGGAGACCCAGTACTTC
TRBJ2-7 TRBV6-6 . . CASSTAGLYEQYF TGTGCCAGCAGTACCGCAGGTCTCTACGAGCAGTACTTC
TRBJ2-2 TRBV28 . . CASSLPRGNTGELFF TGTGCCAGCAGTTTGCCCAGAGGGAACACCGGGGAGCTGTTTTTT
TRBJ1-6 TRBV28 . . CASVSAGSNFSPLHF TGTGCCAGCGTGTCCGCAGGCTCCAATTTCTCACCCCTCCACTTT
TRBJ2-5 TRBV18 . . CASSRGRLEETQYF TGTGCCAGCTCACGAGGCCGCCTGGAAGAGACCCAGTACTTC
TRBJ1-1 TRBV3-1/TRBV3-2 . . CASSAQQGVNTEAFF TGTGCCAGCAGCGCCCAACAGGGCGTGAACACTGAAGCTTTCTTT
TRBJ1-2 TRBV6-2/TRBV6-3 . . CASSYGAGDGYTF TGTGCCAGCAGTTACGGAGCGGGGGATGGCTACACCTTC
TRBJ2-7 TRBV19 TRBD2 . CASRLDSGREYEQYF TGTGCCAGTAGACTAGATAGCGGGAGGGAATACGAGCAGTACTTC
TRBJ2-2 TRBV6-1 . . CASSKGSSRVNTGELFF TGTGCCAGCAGTAAAGGGTCTTCCAGGGTGAACACCGGGGAGCTGTTTTTT
TRBJ1-3 TRBV6-5 . . CASSLTTPGFNTIYF TGTGCCAGCAGTTTAACGACACCCGGCTTTAACACCATATATTTT
TRBJ2-3 TRBV2 . . CASSEGVGGATQYF TGTGCCAGCAGTGAAGGCGTTGGCGGAGCTACGCAGTATTTT
TRBJ2-7 TRBV20-1 TRBD2 . CSASDGGRAGYEQYF TGCAGTGCTAGTGATGGCGGGAGGGCCGGATACGAGCAGTACTTC
TRBJ2-7 TRBV3-1/TRBV3-2 TRBD2 . CASSPGLAGWYEQYF TGTGCCAGCAGTCCTGGACTAGCGGGATGGTACGAGCAGTACTTC
TRBJ2-2 TRBV30 . . CAWRGNSLNTGELFF TGTGCCTGGAGGGGTAATAGTCTTAACACCGGGGAGCTGTTTTTT
TRBJ1-5 TRBV24-1 TRBD1 . CATSALGTGDQPQHF TGTGCCACCAGTGCCTTGGGGACAGGGGATCAGCCCCAGCATTTT
TRBJ1-2 TRBV7-3 TRBD1 . CASSPQGTGPYGYTF TGTGCCAGCAGCCCCCAGGGGACAGGGCCCTATGGCTACACCTTC
TRBJ1-5 TRBV2 . . CASSVTWRQSNQPQHF TGTGCCAGCAGTGTTACATGGCGACAAAGCAATCAGCCCCAGCATTTT
TRBJ1-1 TRBV18 TRBD1 once CASSPIRQRTGVDTEAFF TGTGCCAGCTCACCAATTCGGCAACGGACAGGGGTGGACACTGAAGCTTTCTTT